The 29 T cell receptor beta chains below were found in one sample sequenced in a study of vaccination effects on CD4 cells after COVID-19. Expansion of antigen-specific CD4+ T cells with viral peptide pools was carried out by the ViraFEST assay before sequencing. After more than 9 days in culture, the CD4+ T cells were isolated. Participants received two doses of either the BNT162b2 or mRNA-1273 vaccine. Assay: immunoSEQ multiplex PCR; the TCRdb copy retains only in-frame clones and omits some. Of more than 9,500 clones listed, about three quarters are singletons. These receptors have no known antigen. The sequencing used CD4+ T cells from PBMCs cultured with SARS-CoV-2 spike peptides, collected after COVID-19 vaccination. Receptors originate from a human donor who received a COVID-19 vaccine.

V and J are TRBV5-4 and TRBJ1-5; D is unresolved. The germline V gene encodes CDR1 SGHNT and CDR2 YYREEE (reference sequence). Trimming removed 1 base from V and 7 bases from J, with 9 bases in between. CDR3 length: 13 residues. CDR3 in DNA: TGTGCCAGCAGCTTGCACGGTAACCAGCCCCAGCATTTT. It specifies CASSLHGNQPQHF.

The chain joins TRBV9 to TRBJ2-7; a weak D match, TRBD1 (6 bases). The CDR3 runs 14 residues. Looked up from germline, CDR1 is SGDLS and CDR2 is YYNGEE. The V end was cut by 3 bases, the J end by 4 bases, with 14 bases between. In DNA, the CDR3 is TGTGCCAGCAGCGCGACAGGTTCCGGATACGAGCAGTACTTC. Encoded protein: CASSATGSGYEQYF.

The V and J genes are TRBV3-1 (or the pseudogene TRBV3-2) and TRBJ2-7; 8 bases match TRBD1. V dropped 8 bases and J dropped 6; count of bases not matched to a gene: 12. From germline, CDR1 is LGHDT and CDR2 YNNKEL (reference sequence). This CDR3 region has 14 residues. The CDR3: CASSPAGGRSEQYF. CDR3 bases: TGTGCCAGCTCGCCAGCAGGGGGCCGGTCCGAGCAGTACTTC.

The chain uses TRBV7-2 and TRBJ2-7; D call uncertain. V was cut by 0 bases and J by 2 bases, with 20 bases left in between. Germline V gives CDR1 SGHTA, CDR2 FQGNSA. The length of the CDR3 is 18 residues. The CDR3 sequence is CASSLAPRRRLFAYEQYF. The CDR3 DNA reads as TGTGCCAGCAGCTTAGCTCCCAGGCGGCGTCTCTTTGCCTACGAGCAGTACTTC.

This chain connects TRBV7-8 to TRBJ1-1; D is unclear. CDR1 is SGHVS, CDR2 FQNEAQ, per germline. The CDR3 length is 12 residues. V was cut by 5 bases and J by 10 bases, with 14 bases left in between. This chain's CDR3 is CASSLLGLGAFF. CDR3 coding DNA: TGTGCCAGCAGCCTCCTTGGTCTCGGAGCTTTCTTT.

The J gene is TRBJ2-5, the V gene TRBV6-6; possibly TRBD2 for D (6 bases). Between the trimmed V and J ends, which lost 6 bases and 4 bases, there was a span of 24 bases. This CDR3 region has 17 residues. Looked up from germline, CDR1 is MNHNY and CDR2 is SVGAGI (reference sequence). This CDR3 is CASSRHLLRGKGETQYF. CDR3 nucleotide sequence: TGTGCCAGCAGCCGACATTTGTTACGGGGGAAAGGAGAGACCCAGTACTTC.

This clone has a single count. The CDR3 DNA reads as TGTGCCAGCTCCATACAGGAGAACTATGGCTACACCTTC. The encoded protein is CASSIQENYGYTF. This chain connects TRBV18 to TRBJ1-2; D is perhaps TRBD1 (5 bases). CDR1 KGHSH and CDR2 LQKENI come from the germline V gene. CDR3 length equals 13 residues. V was clipped by 6 bases and J by 2 bases, with 10 bases between them.

The chain combines TRBV10-3 with TRBJ2-2; D might be TRBD1 (6 bases). The V gene lost 10 bases and the J gene lost 5 bases, with 8 bases spanning the gap. The CDR3 spans 11 residues. The V gene's germline CDR1 is ENHRY and CDR2 SYGVKD. The CDR3 bases are TGTGCCAGTCAGGGGACCGGGGAGCTGTTTTTT. Protein product: CASQGTGELFF.

This chain connects TRBV5-8 to TRBJ1-3; 8 bases agree with TRBD1. The CDR3 is 14 residues long. Losses at the gene ends were 1 base for V and 5 bases for J; bases not matched to a gene: 2. In germline, CDR1 is SGHTS, CDR2 YDEGEE. The CDR3: CASSLRTGRNTIYF. The CDR3 bases are TGTGCCAGCAGCTTGCGGACAGGGAGAAACACCATATATTTT. Supplemented by reference TRBV5-8 and TRBJ1-3, the full variable domain reads EAGVTQSPTHLIKTRGQQATLRCSPISGHTSVYWYQQALGLGLQFLLWYDEGEERNRGNFPPRFSGRQFPNYSSELNVNALELEDSALYLCASSLRTGRNTIYFGEGSWLTVV.

This clone has more than one count but fewer than ten. The chain employs TRBV4-1 and TRBJ1-2, with 12 bases aligning to TRBD1. The CDR3 has 15 residues. V dropped 2 bases and J dropped 5; count of bases not matched to a gene: 3. Germline values: CDR1 MGHRA, CDR2 YSYEKL. The CDR3 bases are TGCGCCAGCAGCCAACCGGGACAGGGGGCGTATGGCTACACCTTC. Protein product: CASSQPGQGAYGYTF.

V and J are TRBV6-1 and TRBJ1-3; D perhaps matches TRBD1 (5 bases). The CDR3 runs to 16 residues. CDR1 and CDR2 (germline): MNHNS, SASEGT. The V and J ends lost 0 bases and 3 bases respectively, with 12 bases between them. For the CDR3, the DNA is TGTGCCAGCAGTGAAGCTGCGGCAGGGAATGGAAACACCATATATTTT. The encoded protein is CASSEAAAGNGNTIYF.

Comment on this clone: The junction shows a germline mismatch at one end, possibly a read error. This chain connects TRBV12-5 to TRBJ1-2, with TRBD1 matching 7 bases. Germline V gene sequence: CDR1 LGHNT, CDR2 FRNRAP. The length of the CDR3 is 12 residues. CDR3 in DNA: TGTGCTAGTGGGTTGGACAGGATCGGCTACACCTTC. Translated: CASGLDRIGYTF.

This clone was picked up a small number of times. J is TRBJ1-5 and V is TRBV6-5, with no clear D. The CDR3 runs to 14 residues. V lost 4 bases to trimming and J lost 0 bases, with 7 bases between them. Germline CDR1 reads MNHEY; CDR2 reads SVGAGI. The CDR3 protein is CASSSQYSNQPQHF. CDR3 sequence (DNA): TGTGCCAGCAGTTCTCAGTATAGCAATCAGCCCCAGCATTTT.

The CDR3 here is CAWRGKGRGNTEAFF. In nucleotides, the CDR3 is TGTGCCTGGAGGGGTAAGGGGCGGGGGAACACTGAAGCTTTCTTT. The rearrangement uses TRBV30 and TRBJ1-1, with a possible D match to TRBD1 (5 bases). Germline loops: CDR1 GTSNPN, CDR2 SVGIG (reference sequence). This CDR3 has 15 residues. The V end was cut by 3 bases, the J end by 1 base, with 15 bases between.

V is TRBV5-8 and J is TRBJ2-7, with a tentative D call TRBD1 (5 bases). With 4 bases removed from V and 1 base from J, the gap between germline ends came to 9 bases. The germline V gene has CDR1 SGHTS and CDR2 YDEGEE. This CDR3 has 13 residues. CDR3 amino acids: CASSRGRSYEQYF. The CDR3 DNA reads TGTGCCAGCAGCAGGGGTCGGTCCTACGAGCAGTACTTC.

The chain uses TRBV19 and TRBJ2-7, with 7 bases lining up with TRBD2. The ends lost 1 base at V and 3 bases at J; junction bases unmatched: 3. CDR1 is LNHDA and CDR2 is SQIVND in the germline V gene (reference sequence). CDR3 length: 14 residues. The CDR3 DNA sequence: TGTGCCAGTAGTATAGGCCTAGCGGTCTACGAGCAGTACTTC. Its protein product is CASSIGLAVYEQYF.

V and J are TRBV11-2 and TRBJ2-7; no definite D call. The CDR3 sequence is 15 residues long. Germline-derived CDR1 and CDR2 are SGHAT and FQNNGV. Trimming removed 5 bases from V and 2 bases from J, with 16 bases in between. Written as DNA, the CDR3 is TGTGCCAGCAGCCGCACGGATGGGGAAACCTACGAGCAGTACTTC. This gives the protein CASSRTDGETYEQYF.

The genes are TRBV20-1 and TRBJ1-4; D is uncertain. V was shortened by 6 bases and J by 8 bases, with 10 bases between the two germline ends. The CDR3 is 11 residues long. Germline V gene lookup returns CDR1 DFQATT and CDR2 SNEGSKA (reference sequence). The CDR3 DNA reads as TGCAGTGCCAGCTTGAGGGAAAAACTGTTTTTT. Its protein product is CSASLREKLFF.

This chain uses TRBV2 with TRBJ1-6; 7 nucleotides match TRBD1. The CDR3 is 13 residues long. After removal of 8 bases from V and 6 bases from J, the junction contained 4 bases not matched to a gene. Per germline, CDR1 SNHLY and CDR2 FYNNEI. The CDR3 loop is CASLGQSNSPLHF. Written as DNA, the CDR3 is TGTGCCAGCCTGGGACAGTCTAATTCACCCCTCCACTTT.

The CDR3 reads CSVGQGINEQFF. CDR3 bases: TGCAGCGTTGGACAGGGAATAAATGAGCAGTTCTTC. The V gene is TRBV29-1, the J gene TRBJ2-1, with TRBD1 identical over 7 bases. Germline V gives CDR1 SQVTM, CDR2 ANQGSEA. CDR3 length equals 12 residues. The V and J ends lost 4 bases and 7 bases, in that order; junction bases with no gene match: 4.

V gene TRBV12-3 or TRBV12-4 combines with J gene TRBJ2-7; tentatively, D is TRBD2 (6 bases). This CDR3 spans 12 amino acids. With 5 bases removed from V and 4 bases from J, the gap between germline ends came to 9 bases. CDR3 nucleotides: TGTGCCAGCAGTGCCGGACTATACGAGCAGTACTTC. It is translated as CASSAGLYEQYF.

This chain uses TRBV15 with TRBJ2-1; 10 nucleotides align to TRBD1. V shed 6 bases, J shed 7 bases, and the junction held 6 bases outside the gene matches. This CDR3 region has 14 residues. Looked up from germline, CDR1 is LNHNV and CDR2 is YYDKDF (reference sequence). The CDR3 loop is CATRDRGILNEQFF. CDR3 in DNA: TGTGCCACCAGGGACAGGGGGATATTGAATGAGCAGTTCTTC.

The rearrangement uses TRBV11-2 and TRBJ2-1, with D uncertain. The CDR3 consists of 13 residues. V shed 5 bases and J shed 9 bases, with 14 bases lying between them. Germline V lookup: CDR1 SGHAT, CDR2 FQNNGV. CDR3 DNA: TGTGCCAGCAGCCCGATACTTTCGGGTGAGCAGTTCTTC. This gives the protein CASSPILSGEQFF.

The chain couples TRBV11-3 to TRBJ2-7; tentative D call: TRBD2 (5 bases). Trimming removed 2 bases from V and 0 bases from J, with 11 bases in between. The CDR3 sequence is 15 residues long. In germline, CDR1 is SGHNT, CDR2 YENEEA. The CDR3 reads CASSLFGGPSYEQYF. CDR3 in DNA: TGTGCCAGCAGCTTATTTGGCGGGCCCTCCTACGAGCAGTACTTC.

The J gene is TRBJ2-1, the V gene TRBV12-3 or TRBV12-4; D gene uncertain. The CDR3 has 11 residues. The V and J ends lost 1 base and 10 bases respectively, with 5 bases between them. CDR3 sequence reads: CASSLDREQFF. The DNA for the CDR3 is TGTGCCAGCAGTTTAGACAGAGAGCAGTTCTTC.

The chain combines TRBV29-1 with TRBJ2-5; D unresolved. The germline V gene encodes CDR1 SQVTM and CDR2 ANQGSEA. V lost 8 bases to trimming and J lost 5 bases, with 12 bases between them. The CDR3 runs 11 residues. The CDR3 spells CSTSLGETQYF. CDR3 coding DNA: TGCAGCACCTCCCTAGGGGAGACCCAGTACTTC.

J is TRBJ1-5 and V is TRBV4-1; TRBD1 matches at 10 bases. J was trimmed by 6 bases and V by 3 bases; bases with no gene match: 5. The CDR3 is 15 residues long. The V gene's germline CDR1 is MGHRA and CDR2 YSYEKL. CDR3 bases: TGCGCCAGCAGCCACCCCGACAGGGGGCTTCAGCCCCAGCATTTT. Its protein is CASSHPDRGLQPQHF.

The J gene is TRBJ2-7, the V gene TRBV14; 9 nucleotides line up with TRBD1. This CDR3 spans 19 amino acids. Germline-derived CDR1 and CDR2 are SGHDN and FVKESK. The junction had 16 bases not matched to a gene; V was cut back by 0 bases and J by 4 bases. CDR3 region: CASSQEPGQGFHSGYEQYF. CDR3 nucleotide sequence: TGTGCCAGCAGCCAAGAGCCGGGACAGGGATTCCATTCCGGGTACGAGCAGTACTTC.

The chain couples TRBV5-1 to TRBJ2-1; no reliable D call. V gave up 4 bases and J gave up 6 bases, with 5 bases separating them. This CDR3 is built from 11 residues. The germline CDR1 and CDR2 sequences are SGHRS and YFSETQ. The DNA of the CDR3 is TGCGCCAGCAGCAGGGCCAATGAGCAGTTCTTC. Protein sequence: CASSRANEQFF. The full variable domain, its missing parts supplied by reference TRBV5-1 and TRBJ2-1, is KAGVTQTPRYLIKTRGQQVTLSCSPISGHRSVSWYQQTPGQGLQFLFEYFSETQRNKGNFPGRFSGRQFSNSRSEMNVSTLELGDSALYLCASSRANEQFFGPGTRLTVL.